A selection of T cell receptor beta chains follows, all from one sample in a study of blood T cell repertoires in COVID-19. This table comes from immunoSEQ multiplex PCR, and its TCRdb copy is limited to in-frame clones, with some not included. This repertoire shows about 170,000 clones, around 86% found once; its top ten account for approximately 0.62%. Sequences were obtained from peripheral blood. Receptors originate from a man between 60 and 75 years old with COVID-19, enrolled during active disease. Both conserved end residues are part of each CDR3. Fields, in order: CDR3 protein, CDR3 DNA, V gene, J gene, D gene, clone size. The D gene is left open where the match is weak. A row's size may be missing; if present it is once, few, many or a size class.

CDR3aa: CASSLVGQGTGPLHF
CDR3nt: TGTGCCAGCAGCTTAGTGGGACAGGGTACTGGACCCCTCCACTTT
v_gene: TRBV7-2
j_gene: TRBJ1-6
d_gene: TRBD1
abundance: .

CDR3aa: CASSEQGGQPQHF
CDR3nt: TGTGCCAGCAGTGAACAGGGGGGTCAGCCCCAGCATTTT
v_gene: TRBV2
j_gene: TRBJ1-5
d_gene: TRBD1
abundance: few

CDR3aa: CASSITGLSGNTIYF
CDR3nt: TGTGCCAGCAGCATAACAGGGCTCTCTGGAAACACCATATATTTT
v_gene: TRBV6-5
j_gene: TRBJ1-3
d_gene: .
abundance: .

CDR3aa: CASSLEAGGYTQYF
CDR3nt: TGTGCCAGCAGCTTAGAGGCGGGGGGTTATACGCAGTATTTT
v_gene: TRBV7-2
j_gene: TRBJ2-3
d_gene: TRBD2
abundance: .

CDR3aa: CASTRDRGTNTMNTEAFF
CDR3nt: TGTGCCAGCACCCGGGACAGGGGGACAAATACCATGAACACTGAAGCTTTCTTT
v_gene: TRBV2
j_gene: TRBJ1-1
d_gene: TRBD1
abundance: .

CDR3aa: CASSLNPAGVLETQYF
CDR3nt: TGTGCCAGCAGCTTAAATCCAGCGGGAGTCTTGGAGACCCAGTACTTC
v_gene: TRBV11-2
j_gene: TRBJ2-5
d_gene: TRBD2
abundance: .

CDR3aa: CASSSGQGVETQYF
CDR3nt: TGTGCCAGTAGTTCGGGACAGGGGGTCGAGACCCAGTACTTC
v_gene: TRBV19
j_gene: TRBJ2-5
d_gene: TRBD1
abundance: .

CDR3aa: CASRRDRGRQETQYF
CDR3nt: TGTGCCAGCAGGAGGGACAGGGGGCGGCAAGAGACCCAGTACTTC
v_gene: TRBV7-2
j_gene: TRBJ2-5
d_gene: TRBD1
abundance: .

CDR3aa: CASSSRTTSGGYTF
CDR3nt: TGTGCCAGCAGCTCCCGGACTACCTCGGGTGGCTACACCTTC
v_gene: TRBV7-8
j_gene: TRBJ1-2
d_gene: .
abundance: many

CDR3aa: CASSPLGQGRNEQFF
CDR3nt: TGTGCCAGCTCACCACTCGGACAGGGGAGGAATGAGCAGTTCTTC
v_gene: TRBV18
j_gene: TRBJ2-1
d_gene: TRBD1
abundance: .

CDR3aa: CASSLGGRNEQFF
CDR3nt: TGTGCCAGCAGCTTGGGGGGGCGAAATGAGCAGTTCTTC
v_gene: TRBV5-5
j_gene: TRBJ2-1
d_gene: .
abundance: .

CDR3aa: CATRQGRNYGYTF
CDR3nt: TGTGCCACCAGACAGGGAAGGAACTATGGCTACACCTTC
v_gene: TRBV24-1
j_gene: TRBJ1-2
d_gene: .
abundance: .

CDR3aa: CASSSGLMNTEAFF
CDR3nt: TGTGCCAGCAGCTCGGGGTTAATGAACACTGAAGCTTTCTTT
v_gene: TRBV13
j_gene: TRBJ1-1
d_gene: .
abundance: .

CDR3aa: CASSPQGALSNQPQHF
CDR3nt: TGTGCCAGCAGCCCGCAGGGGGCACTCAGCAATCAGCCCCAGCATTTT
v_gene: TRBV7-2
j_gene: TRBJ1-5
d_gene: TRBD1
abundance: .

CDR3aa: CASSLGTGDWTEAFF
CDR3nt: TGCGCCAGCAGCTTGGGGACAGGGGATTGGACTGAAGCTTTCTTT
v_gene: TRBV5-1
j_gene: TRBJ1-1
d_gene: TRBD1
abundance: once

CDR3aa: CASKGTSGRHHEQYF
CDR3nt: TGTGCCAGCAAAGGAACTAGCGGGAGGCATCACGAGCAGTACTTC
v_gene: TRBV6-5
j_gene: TRBJ2-7
d_gene: TRBD2
abundance: .

CDR3aa: CASSLGTGMQPQHF
CDR3nt: TGTGCCAGCAGCCTAGGGACAGGGATGCAGCCCCAGCATTTT
v_gene: TRBV5-5
j_gene: TRBJ1-5
d_gene: TRBD1
abundance: few

CDR3aa: CASSYSKDRIGNTIYF
CDR3nt: TGTGCCAGCAGTTACTCGAAGGACAGAATTGGAAACACCATATATTTT
v_gene: TRBV6-5
j_gene: TRBJ1-3
d_gene: .
abundance: .

CDR3aa: CASSFSEDGPLHF
CDR3nt: TGTGCCAGCAGCTTCAGCGAAGACGGGCCCCTCCACTTT
v_gene: TRBV7-3
j_gene: TRBJ1-6
d_gene: .
abundance: .

CDR3aa: CASSPRGLYGYTF
CDR3nt: TGTGCCAGCAGCCCCAGGGGGCTCTATGGCTACACCTTC
v_gene: TRBV7-8
j_gene: TRBJ1-2
d_gene: TRBD1
abundance: .

CDR3aa: CASSYLATSEQYF
CDR3nt: TGTGCCAGCAGTTACCTGGCGACTAGCGAGCAGTACTTC
v_gene: TRBV6-6
j_gene: TRBJ2-7
d_gene: .
abundance: few

CDR3aa: CAISGREKAEAFF
CDR3nt: TGTGCCATCAGTGGGAGAGAGAAGGCTGAAGCTTTCTTT
v_gene: TRBV10-3
j_gene: TRBJ1-1
d_gene: .
abundance: .

CDR3aa: CASSLRQTQETQYF
CDR3nt: TGTGCCAGCAGCTTGCGACAAACCCAAGAGACCCAGTACTTC
v_gene: TRBV5-4
j_gene: TRBJ2-5
d_gene: .
abundance: .

CDR3aa: CSVEDTGGGLSETQYF
CDR3nt: TGCAGCGTTGAAGATACCGGGGGGGGTCTTTCGGAGACCCAGTACTTC
v_gene: TRBV29-1
j_gene: TRBJ2-5
d_gene: TRBD2
abundance: .

CDR3aa: CASSEPGGGWETQYF
CDR3nt: TGTGCCAGCAGCGAGCCGGGGGGCGGTTGGGAGACCCAGTACTTC
v_gene: TRBV9
j_gene: TRBJ2-5
d_gene: .
abundance: .

CDR3aa: CASSLQTGVDEQFF
CDR3nt: TGTGCCAGCAGCTTACAGACAGGGGTGGATGAGCAGTTCTTC
v_gene: TRBV7-2
j_gene: TRBJ2-1
d_gene: TRBD1
abundance: few

CDR3aa: CASSITSRRGREQYF
CDR3nt: TGTGCCAGTAGTATAACATCCCGCCGGGGAAGGGAGCAGTACTTC
v_gene: TRBV19
j_gene: TRBJ2-7
d_gene: .
abundance: .

CDR3aa: CAISESDRGTDTQYF
CDR3nt: TGTGCCATCAGTGAGAGCGACAGGGGCACAGATACGCAGTATTTT
v_gene: TRBV10-3
j_gene: TRBJ2-3
d_gene: TRBD1
abundance: .

CDR3aa: CAWIPTGVMNTEAFF
CDR3nt: TGTGCCTGGATCCCGACAGGGGTAATGAACACTGAAGCTTTCTTT
v_gene: TRBV30
j_gene: TRBJ1-1
d_gene: TRBD1
abundance: once

CDR3aa: CASSLAWGVSTDTQYF
CDR3nt: TGTGCCAGCAGCTTAGCCTGGGGAGTTAGCACAGATACGCAGTATTTT
v_gene: TRBV7-2
j_gene: TRBJ2-3
d_gene: .
abundance: .

CDR3aa: CASSFEIYNSPLHF
CDR3nt: TGTGCCAGCAGCTTCGAGATCTATAATTCACCCCTCCACTTT
v_gene: TRBV7-2
j_gene: TRBJ1-6
d_gene: .
abundance: .

CDR3aa: CASSLQGPLYEQYF
CDR3nt: TGCGCCAGCAGCCTGCAGGGGCCCCTCTACGAGCAGTACTTC
v_gene: TRBV5-1
j_gene: TRBJ2-7
d_gene: .
abundance: .

CDR3aa: CASSQDYSSYEQYF
CDR3nt: TGCGCCAGCAGCCAAGATTACAGTTCCTACGAGCAGTACTTC
v_gene: TRBV4-3
j_gene: TRBJ2-7
d_gene: .
abundance: .

CDR3aa: CASSLSQGQRNTEAFF
CDR3nt: TGCGCCAGCAGCTTGTCGCAAGGACAGCGGAACACTGAAGCTTTCTTT
v_gene: TRBV5-1
j_gene: TRBJ1-1
d_gene: .
abundance: few

CDR3aa: CATSASGGPDTQYF
CDR3nt: TGTGCCACCAGTGCCTCCGGGGGGCCAGATACGCAGTATTTT
v_gene: TRBV24-1
j_gene: TRBJ2-3
d_gene: .
abundance: .

CDR3aa: CSVARDSPNEQFF
CDR3nt: TGCAGCGTTGCCCGGGACTCCCCGAATGAGCAGTTCTTC
v_gene: TRBV29-1
j_gene: TRBJ2-1
d_gene: .
abundance: .

CDR3aa: CASRTTSARYNEQFF
CDR3nt: TGTGCCAGCAGAACGACTAGCGCGCGCTACAATGAGCAGTTCTTC
v_gene: TRBV7-2
j_gene: TRBJ2-1
d_gene: TRBD2
abundance: few

CDR3aa: CASSYSSGRGVSNQPQHF
CDR3nt: TGTGCCAGCAGTTACTCGTCGGGCAGGGGGGTAAGCAATCAGCCCCAGCATTTT
v_gene: TRBV6-2/TRBV6-3
j_gene: TRBJ1-5
d_gene: TRBD1
abundance: .

CDR3aa: CASSPRTVGGYGYTF
CDR3nt: TGTGCCAGCTCACCTCGGACAGTTGGAGGCTATGGCTACACCTTC
v_gene: TRBV18
j_gene: TRBJ1-2
d_gene: .
abundance: .

CDR3aa: CASSWGLAYTQYF
CDR3nt: TGTGCCAGCAGTTGGGGACTAGCATATACGCAGTATTTT
v_gene: TRBV6-2/TRBV6-3
j_gene: TRBJ2-3
d_gene: TRBD2
abundance: .

CDR3aa: CATSDPTGGTNEKLFF
CDR3nt: TGTGCCACCAGTGATCCTACAGGGGGCACTAATGAAAAACTGTTTTTT
v_gene: TRBV24-1
j_gene: TRBJ1-4
d_gene: TRBD1
abundance: once

CDR3aa: CASTCNKNTEAFF
CDR3nt: TGTGCCAGCACGTGTAATAAGAACACTGAAGCTTTCTTT
v_gene: TRBV3-1/TRBV3-2
j_gene: TRBJ1-1
d_gene: .
abundance: .

CDR3aa: CASSSIASGRRGAQYF
CDR3nt: TGTGCCAGCAGTTCTATTGCTAGCGGGAGGAGGGGGGCTCAGTACTTC
v_gene: TRBV27
j_gene: TRBJ2-4
d_gene: TRBD2
abundance: .

CDR3aa: CASSYTSGVGNEQFF
CDR3nt: TGTGCCAGCAGTTACACTAGCGGGGTCGGGAATGAGCAGTTCTTC
v_gene: TRBV6-5
j_gene: TRBJ2-1
d_gene: TRBD2
abundance: .

CDR3aa: CASSASAGGETQYF
CDR3nt: TGTGCCAGCAGTGCCTCGGCCGGGGGAGAGACCCAGTACTTC
v_gene: TRBV6-2/TRBV6-3
j_gene: TRBJ2-5
d_gene: .
abundance: .

CDR3aa: CASSPGGVNEQFF
CDR3nt: TGTGCCAGCAGCCCTGGCGGGGTCAATGAGCAGTTCTTC
v_gene: TRBV14
j_gene: TRBJ2-1
d_gene: .
abundance: .

CDR3aa: CASTLPGTLNGYTF
CDR3nt: TGTGCCAGCACCCTCCCCGGGACTCTAAATGGCTACACCTTC
v_gene: TRBV6-5
j_gene: TRBJ1-2
d_gene: .
abundance: .

CDR3aa: CSVGPGGGQPQHF
CDR3nt: TGCAGCGTTGGCCCGGGGGGCGGTCAGCCCCAGCATTTT
v_gene: TRBV29-1
j_gene: TRBJ1-5
d_gene: .
abundance: .

CDR3aa: CASSEASSEQYF
CDR3nt: TGCGCCAGCAGCGAGGCATCCTCCGAGCAGTACTTC
v_gene: TRBV5-1
j_gene: TRBJ2-7
d_gene: .
abundance: .

CDR3aa: CASSFSGDSYEQYF
CDR3nt: TGTGCCAGCAGCTTTAGCGGGGACTCCTACGAGCAGTACTTC
v_gene: TRBV9
j_gene: TRBJ2-7
d_gene: TRBD2
abundance: .

CDR3aa: CASSPDRTFNQPQHF
CDR3nt: TGTGCCAGCAGTCCCGACAGGACATTCAATCAGCCCCAGCATTTT
v_gene: TRBV6-5
j_gene: TRBJ1-5
d_gene: .
abundance: .

CDR3aa: CASSFQDSSPLHF
CDR3nt: TGTGCCAGCAGTTTCCAGGACAGTTCACCCCTCCACTTT
v_gene: TRBV6-5
j_gene: TRBJ1-6
d_gene: .
abundance: .

CDR3aa: CASSQEGQGNFYGYTF
CDR3nt: TGTGCCAGCAGCCAGGAGGGACAGGGAAACTTCTATGGCTACACCTTC
v_gene: TRBV3-1/TRBV3-2
j_gene: TRBJ1-2
d_gene: TRBD1
abundance: .